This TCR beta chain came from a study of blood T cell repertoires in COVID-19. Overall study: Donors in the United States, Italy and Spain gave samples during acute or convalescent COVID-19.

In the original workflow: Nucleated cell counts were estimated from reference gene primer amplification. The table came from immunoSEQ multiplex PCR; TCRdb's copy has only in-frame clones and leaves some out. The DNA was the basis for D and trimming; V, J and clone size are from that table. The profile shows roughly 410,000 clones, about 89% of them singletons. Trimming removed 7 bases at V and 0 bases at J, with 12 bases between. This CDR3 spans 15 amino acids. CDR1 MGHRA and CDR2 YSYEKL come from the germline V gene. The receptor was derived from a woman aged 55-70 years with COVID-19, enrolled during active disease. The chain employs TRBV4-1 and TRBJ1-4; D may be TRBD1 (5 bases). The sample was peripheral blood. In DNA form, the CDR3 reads TGCGCCAGCACCGGGGCGGGGTCAACTAATGAAAAACTGTTTTTT. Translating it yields CASTGAGSTNEKLFF.